This TCR beta chain is from a study of blood T cells in healthy people across ages. A J-beta primer mix and a sample-barcoded 5' primer were used in a second PCR of roughly 7 to 12 cycles. Each CDR3 protein gets one entry after TCRdb re-called the 5' RACE reads with MiXCR. The sample consists of over 600,000 distinct CDR3 sequences, around a fifth of them appearing once. From germline, CDR1 is KGHSH and CDR2 LQKENI. Trimming left V 5 bases short and J 1 base short, with 12 bases between. The CDR3 runs to 15 residues. In this sample, this clonotype turned up a few times. The sample was blood. The sequence derives from a man between 65 and 79 years old in good health. The chain recombines TRBV18 with TRBJ1-5, with a tentative D call TRBD1 (6 bases). The CDR3 DNA reads TGTGCCAGCTCATTACAGGGTGACAGCAATCAGCCCCAGCATTTT. Translation gives CASSLQGDSNQPQHF. The full variable domain, completed using reference TRBV18 and TRBJ1-5, is NAGVMQNPRHLVRRRGQEARLRCSPMKGHSHVYWYRQLPEEGLKFMVYLQKENIIDESGMPKERFSAEFPKEGPSILRIQQVVRGDSAAYFCASSLQGDSNQPQHFGDGTRLSIL.